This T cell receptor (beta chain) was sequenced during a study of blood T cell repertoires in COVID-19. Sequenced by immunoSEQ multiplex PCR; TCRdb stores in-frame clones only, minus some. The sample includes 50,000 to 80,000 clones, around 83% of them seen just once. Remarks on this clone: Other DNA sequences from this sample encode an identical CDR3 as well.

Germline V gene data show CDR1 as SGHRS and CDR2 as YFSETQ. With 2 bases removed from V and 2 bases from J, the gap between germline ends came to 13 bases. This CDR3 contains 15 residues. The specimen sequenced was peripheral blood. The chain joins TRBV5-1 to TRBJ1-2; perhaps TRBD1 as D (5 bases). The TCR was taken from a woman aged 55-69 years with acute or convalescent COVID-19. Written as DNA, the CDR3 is TGCGCCAGCAGCTTAGGGCAGGGAGGCAACTATGGCTACACCTTC. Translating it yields CASSLGQGGNYGYTF. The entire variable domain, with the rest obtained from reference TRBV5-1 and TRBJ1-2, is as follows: KAGVTQTPRYLIKTRGQQVTLSCSPISGHRSVSWYQQTPGQGLQFLFEYFSETQRNKGNFPGRFSGRQFSNSRSEMNVSTLELGDSALYLCASSLGQGGNYGYTFGSGTRLTVV.